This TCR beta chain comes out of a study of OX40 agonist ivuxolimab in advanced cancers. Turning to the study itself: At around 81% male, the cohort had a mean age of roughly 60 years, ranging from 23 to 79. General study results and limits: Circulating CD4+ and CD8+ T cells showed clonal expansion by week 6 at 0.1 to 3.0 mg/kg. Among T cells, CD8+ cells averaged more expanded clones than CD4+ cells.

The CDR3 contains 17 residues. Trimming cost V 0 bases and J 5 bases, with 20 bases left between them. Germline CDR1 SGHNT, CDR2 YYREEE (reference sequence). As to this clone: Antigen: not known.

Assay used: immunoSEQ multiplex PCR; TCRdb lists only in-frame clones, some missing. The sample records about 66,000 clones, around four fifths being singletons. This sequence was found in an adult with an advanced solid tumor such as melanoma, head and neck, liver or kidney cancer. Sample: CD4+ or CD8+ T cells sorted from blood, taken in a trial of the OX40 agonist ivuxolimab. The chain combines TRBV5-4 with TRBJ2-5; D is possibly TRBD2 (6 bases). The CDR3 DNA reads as TGTGCCAGCAGCTTGGGAGTGCGGGGTGGGTCTCGGGAGACCCAGTACTTC. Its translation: CASSLGVRGGSRETQYF.